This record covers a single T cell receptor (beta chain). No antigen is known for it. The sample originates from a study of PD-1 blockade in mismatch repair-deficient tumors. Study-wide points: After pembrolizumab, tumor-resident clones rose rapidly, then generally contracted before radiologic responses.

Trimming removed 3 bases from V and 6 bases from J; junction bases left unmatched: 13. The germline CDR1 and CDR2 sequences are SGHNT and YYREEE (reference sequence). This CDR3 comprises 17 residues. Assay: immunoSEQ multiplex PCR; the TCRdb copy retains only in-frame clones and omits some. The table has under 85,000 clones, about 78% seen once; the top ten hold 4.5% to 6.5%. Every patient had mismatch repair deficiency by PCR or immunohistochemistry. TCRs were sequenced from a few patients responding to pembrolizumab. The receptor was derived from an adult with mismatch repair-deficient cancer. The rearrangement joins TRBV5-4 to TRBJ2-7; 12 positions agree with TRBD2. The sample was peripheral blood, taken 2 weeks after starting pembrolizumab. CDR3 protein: CASSWHRGLAGPGEQYF. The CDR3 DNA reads TGTGCCAGCAGCTGGCACCGGGGACTAGCGGGCCCCGGCGAGCAGTACTTC.